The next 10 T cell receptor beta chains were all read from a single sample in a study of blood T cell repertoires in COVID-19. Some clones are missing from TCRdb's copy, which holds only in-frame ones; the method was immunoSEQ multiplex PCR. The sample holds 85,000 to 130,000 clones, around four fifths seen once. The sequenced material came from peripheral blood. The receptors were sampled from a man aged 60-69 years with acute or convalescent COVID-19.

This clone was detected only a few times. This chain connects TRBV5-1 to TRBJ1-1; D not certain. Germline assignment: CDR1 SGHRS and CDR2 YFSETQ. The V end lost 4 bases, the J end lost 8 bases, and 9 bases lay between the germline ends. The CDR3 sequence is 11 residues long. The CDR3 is CASSRGSEAFF. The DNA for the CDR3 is TGCGCCAGCAGCCGAGGATCAGAAGCTTTCTTT.

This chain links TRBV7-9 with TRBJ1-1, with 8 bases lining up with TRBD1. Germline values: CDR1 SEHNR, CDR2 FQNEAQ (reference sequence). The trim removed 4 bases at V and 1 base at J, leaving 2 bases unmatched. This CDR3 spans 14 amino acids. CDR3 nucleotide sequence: TGTGCCAGCAGCTCGGGGACAGGGAACACTGAAGCTTTCTTT. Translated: CASSSGTGNTEAFF.

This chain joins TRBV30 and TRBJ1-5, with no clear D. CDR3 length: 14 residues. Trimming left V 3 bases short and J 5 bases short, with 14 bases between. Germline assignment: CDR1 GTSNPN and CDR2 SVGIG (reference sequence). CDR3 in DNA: TGTGCCTGGAGCTTGACGGTGGGCGATCAGCCCCAGCATTTT. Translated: CAWSLTVGDQPQHF.

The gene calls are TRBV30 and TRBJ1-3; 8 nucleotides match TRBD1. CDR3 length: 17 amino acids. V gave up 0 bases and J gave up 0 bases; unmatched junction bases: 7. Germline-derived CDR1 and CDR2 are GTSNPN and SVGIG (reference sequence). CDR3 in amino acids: CAWSVQGGRYSGNTIYF. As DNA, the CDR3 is TGTGCCTGGAGTGTACAGGGGGGCCGCTACTCTGGAAACACCATATATTTT.

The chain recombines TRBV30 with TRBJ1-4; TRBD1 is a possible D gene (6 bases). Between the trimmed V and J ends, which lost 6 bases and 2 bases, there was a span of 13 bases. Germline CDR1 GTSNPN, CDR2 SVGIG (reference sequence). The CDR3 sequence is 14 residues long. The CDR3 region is CACGQTLTNEKLFF. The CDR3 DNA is TGTGCCTGCGGACAGACACTTACTAATGAAAAACTGTTTTTT. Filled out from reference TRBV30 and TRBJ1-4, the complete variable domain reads SQTIHQWPATLVQPVGSPLSLECTVEGTSNPNLYWYRQAAGRGLQLLFYSVGIGQISSEVPQNLSASRPQDRQFILSSKKLLLSDSGFYLCACGQTLTNEKLFFGSGTQLSVL.

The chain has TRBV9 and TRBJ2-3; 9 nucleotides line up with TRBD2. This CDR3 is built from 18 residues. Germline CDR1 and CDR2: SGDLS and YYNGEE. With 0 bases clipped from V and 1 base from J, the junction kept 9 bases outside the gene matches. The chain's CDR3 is CASSVGREGQGGTDTQYF. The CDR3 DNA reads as TGTGCCAGCAGCGTAGGGCGGGAGGGCCAGGGTGGCACAGATACGCAGTATTTT.

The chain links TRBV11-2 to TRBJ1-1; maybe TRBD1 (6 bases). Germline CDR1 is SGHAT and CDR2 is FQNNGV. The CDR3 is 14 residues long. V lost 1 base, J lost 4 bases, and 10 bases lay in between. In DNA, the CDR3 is TGTGCCAGCAGCTTAGGACAAGGGGGCACTGAAGCTTTCTTT. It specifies CASSLGQGGTEAFF.

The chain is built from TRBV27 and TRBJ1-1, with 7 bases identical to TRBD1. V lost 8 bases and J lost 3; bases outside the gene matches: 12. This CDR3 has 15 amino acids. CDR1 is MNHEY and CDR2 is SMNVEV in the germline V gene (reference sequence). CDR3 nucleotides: TGTGCCAGCCGAGGCTGGAGGGGGCAGGACACTGAAGCTTTCTTT. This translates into CASRGWRGQDTEAFF.

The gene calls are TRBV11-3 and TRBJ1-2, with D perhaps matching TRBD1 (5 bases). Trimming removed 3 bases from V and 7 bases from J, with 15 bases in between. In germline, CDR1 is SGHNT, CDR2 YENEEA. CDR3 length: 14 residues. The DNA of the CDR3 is TGTGCCAGCAGCTTCTCCGGGACTCCTTCTGGCTACACCTTC. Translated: CASSFSGTPSGYTF.

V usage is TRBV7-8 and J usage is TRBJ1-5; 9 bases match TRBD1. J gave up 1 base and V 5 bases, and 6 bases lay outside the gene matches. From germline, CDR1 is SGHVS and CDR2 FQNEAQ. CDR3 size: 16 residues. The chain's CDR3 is CASSLSGTGSNQPQHF. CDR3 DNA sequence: TGTGCCAGCAGCCTTAGTGGGACAGGGAGCAATCAGCCCCAGCATTTT.